These T cell receptor beta chains were read from a single sample in a study of CD8 T cells in ankylosing spondylitis. TCRdb independently ran MiXCR on the 5' RACE reads; one entry per CDR3 protein. The data contain around 220,000 distinct CDR3 sequences, around 19% of them seen just once; the ten biggest clones take up under 45%. The sample consisted of blood, either unsorted or a sorted T cell fraction (not recorded which). Every receptor here comes from a male donor with ankylosing spondylitis. CDR3s leave out the opening cysteine and the closing phenylalanine or tryptophan. A row's size may be missing; if present it is once, few, many or a size class.

CDR3 protein: ASSLLVREKEKLF
V gene: TRBV12-3/TRBV12-4
clone size: NA

CDR3 protein: ASSSSYGGLNYGYT
V gene: TRBV7-8
clone size: few

CDR3 protein: ASRSTGGTEAF
V gene: TRBV4-1
clone size: once

CDR3 protein: SVEGPGSENTEAF
V gene: TRBV29-1
clone size: few

CDR3 protein: ASSQTIDYNEQF
V gene: TRBV3-1
clone size: few

CDR3 protein: ATSDTGLEANEQF
V gene: TRBV24-1
clone size: few

CDR3 protein: ASSPFTGPTDTQY
V gene: TRBV12-3/TRBV12-4
clone size: NA

CDR3 protein: SVEGVSSYNEQF
V gene: TRBV29-1
clone size: many

CDR3 protein: ASSPTPDRSYEQY
V gene: TRBV7-8
clone size: NA

CDR3 protein: ASSSDRGRKSALYGYT
V gene: TRBV11-1
clone size: NA

CDR3 protein: ATHTGTAQGVGDYGYT
V gene: TRBV15
clone size: few

CDR3 protein: ASSSLLAGDRHGELF
V gene: TRBV27
clone size: NA

CDR3 protein: ASSGEGWQPQH
V gene: TRBV19
clone size: NA

CDR3 protein: ASSQSGASSYNEQF
V gene: TRBV4-1
clone size: few

CDR3 protein: ASSLLEDTEAF
V gene: TRBV27
clone size: few

CDR3 protein: ASSFPGLAGPLESYNEQF
V gene: TRBV11-1
clone size: few